This is a list of T cell receptor beta chains from one sample in a study of technical replicates of blood from a few donors. The assay was immunoSEQ multiplex PCR, and TCRdb's table has in-frame clones only and misses some. The data show around 76,000 clones, under 99% seen once. The sample consisted of T cells isolated from PBMCs. These receptors were collected from a human donor in good health. Both conserved end residues are part of each CDR3. The order of the fields is clone size, CDR3 length, J gene, D gene, V gene, CDR3 protein, CDR3 DNA. D genes are given only for firm matches. Clone size is shown for a subset of rows, as once, few, many or a class of expanded clone.

. | 12 | TRBJ2-1 | . | TRBV4-2 | CASSQKGDEQFF | TGTGCCAGCAGCCAAAAGGGGGATGAGCAGTTCTTC
. | 15 | TRBJ2-2 | TRBD1 | TRBV5-4 | CASSWDRVSTGELFF | TGTGCCAGCAGTTGGGACAGGGTGAGCACCGGGGAGCTGTTTTTT
. | 14 | TRBJ1-2 | . | TRBV30 | CAWERDEPWRGYTF | TGTGCCTGGGAGCGAGATGAGCCTTGGCGTGGCTACACCTTC
. | 15 | TRBJ1-5 | . | TRBV19 | CASSINSYSNQPQHF | TGTGCCAGTAGTATAAACAGTTATAGCAATCAGCCCCAGCATTTT
. | 15 | TRBJ2-5 | . | TRBV11-2 | CASSYQQGSQETQYF | TGTGCCAGCAGCTACCAACAGGGTTCACAAGAGACCCAGTACTTC
. | 15 | TRBJ2-7 | . | TRBV6-5 | CASSYSLVHPYEQYF | TGTGCCAGCAGTTACTCGTTAGTTCATCCCTACGAGCAGTACTTC
. | 12 | TRBJ1-2 | . | TRBV10-3 | CAISDQGGGYTF | TGTGCCATCAGTGACCAGGGCGGTGGCTACACCTTC
. | 14 | TRBJ1-1 | TRBD1 | TRBV6-5 | CASSYSKTGGEAFF | TGTGCCAGCAGTTACTCGAAGACAGGGGGGGAAGCTTTCTTT
. | 15 | TRBJ2-7 | . | TRBV6-5 | CASSYGSLVTYEQYF | TGTGCCAGCAGTTACGGGTCCCTAGTAACCTACGAGCAGTACTTC
once | 14 | TRBJ1-2 | . | TRBV4-1 | CASSQGRRVDGYTF | TGCGCCAGCAGCCAAGGGCGCAGGGTTGATGGCTACACCTTC
. | 15 | TRBJ2-7 | TRBD1 | TRBV28 | CASSATGPLVYEQYF | TGTGCCAGCAGTGCGACAGGGCCGTTGGTCTACGAGCAGTACTTC
. | 14 | TRBJ2-1 | . | TRBV27 | CASSFGISYNEQFF | TGTGCCAGCAGTTTCGGGATTTCCTACAATGAGCAGTTCTTC
. | 15 | TRBJ2-1 | . | TRBV27 | CASSWGTELTNEQFF | TGTGCCAGCAGTTGGGGGACTGAGCTTACCAATGAGCAGTTCTTC
. | 17 | TRBJ1-1 | TRBD1 | TRBV5-1 | CASSSHGQGTGNTEAFF | TGCGCCAGCAGCTCCCATGGACAGGGGACAGGCAACACTGAAGCTTTCTTT
. | 14 | TRBJ2-1 | TRBD2 | TRBV11-3 | CASSKGLATGEQFF | TGTGCCAGCAGCAAGGGACTAGCCACAGGTGAGCAGTTCTTC
. | 14 | TRBJ2-7 | TRBD1 | TRBV4-3 | CASSLKQGGYEQYF | TGCGCCAGCAGCCTTAAACAGGGGGGCTACGAGCAGTACTTC
. | 14 | TRBJ1-5 | . | TRBV29-1 | CSAKGASVGQPQHF | TGCAGCGCCAAAGGGGCCTCAGTGGGCCAGCCCCAGCATTTT
. | 15 | TRBJ2-7 | . | TRBV6-1 | CASSEGWQGIDEQYF | TGTGCCAGCAGTGAAGGGTGGCAGGGGATCGACGAGCAGTACTTC
once | 16 | TRBJ2-3 | TRBD2 | TRBV15 | CATSSLTSGNGDTQYF | TGTGCCACCAGCAGTTTAACTAGCGGGAACGGAGATACGCAGTATTTT
. | 16 | TRBJ2-7 | . | TRBV4-3 | CASSQDFGGLQYEQYF | TGCGCCAGCAGCCAAGATTTCGGAGGGCTTCAGTACGAGCAGTACTTC
. | 15 | TRBJ1-1 | . | TRBV28 | CASSGRDGLLGEAFF | TGTGCCAGCAGTGGGAGGGACGGCCTCTTGGGTGAAGCTTTCTTT
. | 13 | TRBJ2-1 | . | TRBV9 | CASSVAGYNEQFF | TGTGCCAGCAGCGTAGCGGGGTACAATGAGCAGTTCTTC
. | 13 | TRBJ2-7 | . | TRBV9 | CASSEPDSFEQYF | TGTGCCAGCAGTGAACCTGACAGCTTCGAGCAGTACTTC
. | 14 | TRBJ2-7 | TRBD1 | TRBV7-9 | CASSFGQGPYEQYF | TGTGCCAGCAGCTTCGGACAGGGGCCCTACGAGCAGTACTTC
once | 14 | TRBJ2-3 | TRBD1 | TRBV7-8 | CASSPGQGATTQYF | TGTGCCAGCAGCCCAGGACAGGGAGCTACTACGCAGTATTTT
once | 14 | TRBJ2-7 | . | TRBV5-4 | CASTAVGSINEQYF | TGTGCCAGCACCGCGGTGGGTAGCATCAACGAGCAGTACTTC
. | 16 | TRBJ2-7 | TRBD2 | TRBV9 | CASSPAGQREFSEQYF | TGTGCCAGCAGCCCAGCGGGCCAGCGGGAGTTCAGCGAGCAGTACTTC
. | 13 | TRBJ1-2 | . | TRBV6-5 | CASSYRDIYGYTF | TGTGCCAGCAGTTACCGGGACATCTATGGCTACACCTTC
. | 14 | TRBJ1-1 | TRBD1 | TRBV28 | CASSSLTGETEAFF | TGTGCCAGCAGCTCGCTAACAGGGGAGACTGAAGCTTTCTTT
. | 15 | TRBJ1-5 | TRBD1 | TRBV6-5 | CASSYGTGRGQPQHF | TGTGCCAGCAGTTACGGGACAGGGAGGGGACAGCCCCAGCATTTT
. | 12 | TRBJ1-1 | . | TRBV6-1 | CAAASRGTEAFF | TGTGCCGCGGCGTCCCGAGGGACTGAAGCTTTCTTT
. | 15 | TRBJ2-7 | TRBD2 | TRBV5-4 | CASSILAGGPGEQYF | TGTGCCAGCAGCATACTAGCGGGAGGGCCGGGAGAGCAGTACTTC
. | 15 | TRBJ1-5 | TRBD1 | TRBV19 | CASSKTTGANQPQHF | TGTGCCAGTAGCAAAACGACAGGGGCCAATCAGCCCCAGCATTTT
. | 15 | TRBJ2-1 | TRBD2 | TRBV5-1 | CASSLAGGPTNEQFF | TGCGCCAGCAGCTTAGCGGGAGGGCCAACGAATGAGCAGTTCTTC